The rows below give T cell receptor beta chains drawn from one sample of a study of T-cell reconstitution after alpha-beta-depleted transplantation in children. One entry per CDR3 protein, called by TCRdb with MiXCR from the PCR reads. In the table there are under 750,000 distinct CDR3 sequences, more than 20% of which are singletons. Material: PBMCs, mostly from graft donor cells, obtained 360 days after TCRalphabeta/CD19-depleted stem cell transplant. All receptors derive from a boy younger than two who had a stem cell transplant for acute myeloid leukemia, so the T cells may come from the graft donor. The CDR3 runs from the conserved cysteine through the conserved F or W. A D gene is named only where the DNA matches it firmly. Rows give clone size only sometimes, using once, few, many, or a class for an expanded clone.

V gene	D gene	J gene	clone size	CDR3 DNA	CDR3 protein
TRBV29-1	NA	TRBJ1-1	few	TGCAGCGCCCACCCGGCAGGGCTTGAAGCTTTCTTT	CSAHPAGLEAFF
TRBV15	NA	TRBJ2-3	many	TGTGCCACCAGCAGGAAGCCCGGGACGGAGAGCACAGATACGCAGTATTTT	CATSRKPGTESTDTQYF
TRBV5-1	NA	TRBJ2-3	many	TGCGCCAGCAGCTTGGGACCCGCCGGGGATACGCAGTATTTT	CASSLGPAGDTQYF
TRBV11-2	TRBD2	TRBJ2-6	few	TGTGCCAGCAGCTTAGAGGTAGCGGGGTTTAAGGTTTCTGGGGCCAACGTCCTGACTTTC	CASSLEVAGFKVSGANVLTF
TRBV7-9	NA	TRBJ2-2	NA	TGTGCCAGCAGCTCCAGCCCGAACACCGGGGAGCTGTTTTTT	CASSSSPNTGELFF
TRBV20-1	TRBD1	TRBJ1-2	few	TGCAGTGCGCCGCCGGGACAGGGGGCGAATGGCTACACCTTC	CSAPPGQGANGYTF
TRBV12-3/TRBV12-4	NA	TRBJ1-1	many	TGTGCCAGCAATTCAAGAGGCGCCACTGAAGCTTTCTTT	CASNSRGATEAFF
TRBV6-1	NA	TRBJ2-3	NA	TGTGCCAGCAGCCGCCCGGGACACCCGAGCACAGATACGCAGTATTTT	CASSRPGHPSTDTQYF
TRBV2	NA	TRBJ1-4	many	TGTGCCAGCGGATCATGGGGGGCTAATGAAAAACTGTTTTTT	CASGSWGANEKLFF
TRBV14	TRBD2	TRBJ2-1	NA	TGTGCCAGCAGCCGGACTAGCGTAATCTACAATGAGCAGTTCTTC	CASSRTSVIYNEQFF
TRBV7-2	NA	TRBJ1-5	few	TGTGCCAGCAGCTTATCGGTTCTCAGCAATCAGCCCCAGCATTTT	CASSLSVLSNQPQHF
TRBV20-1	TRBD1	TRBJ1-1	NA	TGCAGTGCTAGACCCGACAGGGGTTACACTGAAGCTTTCTTT	CSARPDRGYTEAFF
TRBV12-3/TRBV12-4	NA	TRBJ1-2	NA	TGTGCCAGCAGTTGGCCAGGGTCCTATGGCTACACCTTC	CASSWPGSYGYTF
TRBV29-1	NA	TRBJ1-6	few	TGCAGCGTTGAAGAGGTCTTCGGATCACCCCTCCACTTT	CSVEEVFGSPLHF
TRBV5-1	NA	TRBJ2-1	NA	TGCGCCAGCAGCTTGGTGAAGGAGAGCTCCTACAATGAGCAGTTCTTC	CASSLVKESSYNEQFF
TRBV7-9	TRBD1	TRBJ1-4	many	TGTGCCAGCAGCTTAAGGGACAGGGTGGATGAAAAACTGTTTTTT	CASSLRDRVDEKLFF
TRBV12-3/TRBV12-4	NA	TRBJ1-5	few	TGTGCCAGCAGTTTAAACGGGCCCCAGCATTTT	CASSLNGPQHF